The 19 T cell receptor beta chains presented below share a single source sample, sequenced in a study of early T cells in non-severe SARS-CoV-2 infection. TCRdb passed the 5' RACE reads through MiXCR, listing each CDR3 protein once. Among approximately 65,000 distinct CDR3 sequences listed, around 9.9% were seen once. Sequencing used whole blood. The source of these receptors is an adult who was a healthcare worker with PCR-confirmed SARS-CoV-2 infection or an uninfected control (not recorded which).

J is TRBJ1-1 and V is TRBV28; a weak D match, TRBD1 (5 bases). There are 15 residues in the CDR3. The V gene lost 6 bases and the J gene lost 3 bases, with 17 bases spanning the gap. CDR1 and CDR2 from the germline V gene are MDHEN and SYDVKM. The CDR3 coding sequence is TGTGCCAGCAGAGGGGACCAGCTTACTGACACTGAAGCTTTCTTT. The encoded protein is CASRGDQLTDTEAFF.

This clonotype has a count of ten or more. As DNA, the CDR3 is TGCGCCAGCAGCCAAGGCCTGGCACTAGCGGGAGCCTACGAGCAGTACTTC. It translates to CASSQGLALAGAYEQYF. The rearrangement uses TRBV4-3 and TRBJ2-7; 11 bases are shared with TRBD2. CDR3 length: 17 amino acids. V gave up 1 base and J gave up 2 bases; unmatched junction bases: 7. The germline CDR1 and CDR2 sequences are LGHNA and YSLEER.

This rearrangement joins TRBV4-3 to TRBJ1-1, with unresolved D. With 3 bases removed from V and 4 bases from J, the gap between germline ends came to 18 bases. Germline assignment: CDR1 LGHNA and CDR2 YSLEER. The CDR3 length is 16 residues. This chain's CDR3 is CASSQGYGLGSTEAFF. The DNA for the CDR3 is TGCGCCAGCAGCCAGGGGTACGGCCTGGGTAGCACTGAAGCTTTCTTT.

In its sample, this clonotype was seen many times. The chain couples TRBV10-3 to TRBJ2-3; the match to TRBD1 covers 7 bases. Germline assignment: CDR1 ENHRY and CDR2 SYGVKD. CDR3 size: 14 residues. Losses at the gene ends were 1 base for V and 10 bases for J; bases not matched to a gene: 8. The CDR3 sequence: CAISEWKGASPQYF. As DNA, the CDR3 is TGTGCCATCAGTGAGTGGAAGGGGGCTAGTCCGCAGTATTTT.

This chain uses TRBV7-6 with TRBJ2-2; 7 nucleotides match TRBD1. V lost 4 bases, J lost 6 bases, and 8 bases stayed unmatched. This CDR3 is 15 amino acids long. The V gene's germline CDR1 is SGHVS and CDR2 FNYEAQ. The CDR3 loop is CASSSRQGGPGELFF. For the CDR3, the DNA is TGTGCCAGCAGCTCAAGACAGGGCGGGCCCGGGGAGCTGTTTTTT.

The chain is built from TRBV6-1 and TRBJ1-6, with 8 bases fitting TRBD1. V dropped 1 base and J dropped 7; count of bases not matched to a gene: 3. The CDR3 is 15 residues long. Germline V gene sequence: CDR1 MNHNS, CDR2 SASEGT. The CDR3 nucleotides are TGTGCCAGCAGTGAAGAGACAGGGGTAAATTCACCCCTCCACTTT. Amino acids: CASSEETGVNSPLHF.

This clonotype was recorded a few times. The V gene is TRBV29-1, the J gene TRBJ2-1; D is unclear. This CDR3 has 14 residues. From germline, CDR1 is SQVTM and CDR2 ANQGSEA. Trimming cost V 4 bases and J 1 base, with 11 bases left between them. CDR3 sequence (DNA): TGCAGCGTTGGTCTTCCTTCATCCTACAATGAGCAGTTCTTC. It is translated as CSVGLPSSYNEQFF.

This clonotype was detected only a few times. The chain couples TRBV12-3 or TRBV12-4 to TRBJ1-1; D is undetermined. The V and J ends lost 5 bases and 5 bases respectively, with 15 bases between them. CDR3 length: 14 amino acids. The CDR3 is CASSLFRTATEAFF. The DNA for the CDR3 is TGTGCCAGCAGTCTTTTCCGGACGGCTACTGAAGCTTTCTTT.

At least ten counts were recorded for this clonotype. The rearrangement uses TRBV7-6 and TRBJ2-5, with D perhaps matching TRBD1 (5 bases). This CDR3 comprises 15 residues. Trimming took off 0 bases at V and 5 bases at J, with 13 bases between the two ends. The germline CDR1 and CDR2 sequences are SGHVS and FNYEAQ. The CDR3 coding sequence is TGTGCCAGCAGCTTAGCGCCAGGGTCCGTTGAGACCCAGTACTTC. Its protein is CASSLAPGSVETQYF.

This clonotype was detected only a few times. The V call is TRBV9, the J call TRBJ1-1; D call uncertain. V dropped 3 bases and J dropped 1 base, with 7 bases sitting between them. CDR1 is SGDLS, CDR2 YYNGEE, per germline. CDR3 size: 13 residues. CDR3 coding DNA: TGTGCCAGCAGCGCTAGGACGAACACTGAAGCTTTCTTT. This encodes CASSARTNTEAFF.

This rearrangement joins TRBV12-3 or TRBV12-4 to TRBJ2-7, with 8 bases fitting TRBD2. The J segment lost 8 bases and the V segment lost 5 bases, leaving 8 bases of the junction unmatched. The CDR3 has 13 amino acids. The CDR3, as DNA: TGTGCCAGCAGTCCGGGACTAGACAGAAAGCAGTACTTC. Encoded protein: CASSPGLDRKQYF.

This clonotype showed up just a few times. This chain connects TRBV11-2 to TRBJ2-7; D gene ambiguous. V lost 5 bases, J lost 6 bases, and 8 bases lay in between. This CDR3 has 11 residues. The germline V gene has CDR1 SGHAT and CDR2 FQNNGV. The CDR3 nucleotides are TGTGCCAGCAGCCCTTCTCGCGAGCAGTACTTC. Its translation is CASSPSREQYF.

This chain joins TRBV7-2 and TRBJ2-7, with 7 positions matching TRBD1. The CDR3 is 15 residues long. J gave up 4 bases and V 6 bases, and 12 bases lay outside the gene matches. The germline V gene encodes CDR1 SGHTA and CDR2 FQGNSA. The CDR3 is CASRTGQALWYEQYF. The CDR3 DNA sequence: TGTGCCAGCAGAACAGGACAGGCTCTTTGGTACGAGCAGTACTTC.

The chain is built from TRBV10-3 and TRBJ2-1; D may be TRBD2 (5 bases). Germline V gene sequence: CDR1 ENHRY, CDR2 SYGVKD. The CDR3 totals 15 residues. The V end was cut by 2 bases, the J end by 8 bases, with 16 bases between. CDR3 nucleotide sequence: TGTGCCATCAGTGAGGGGTCCAGGCTGCGGGATGAGCAGTTCTTC. This translates into CAISEGSRLRDEQFF.

This clonotype showed up many times. A junction boundary mismatches the germline segment, possibly from a read error. The genes are TRBV12-3 or TRBV12-4 and TRBJ2-7, with TRBD1 as a possible D gene (5 bases). There are 12 residues in the CDR3. The CDR3 DNA sequence: TGTGCCAGCAGTTCATATCGGCAGGGATGGGACTTC. It is translated as CASSSYRQGWDF.

The rearrangement links TRBV7-6 to TRBJ2-7; tentative D call: TRBD1 (6 bases). Germline V gene sequence: CDR1 SGHVS, CDR2 FNYEAQ. The CDR3 sequence is 11 residues long. Trimming left V 8 bases short and J 1 base short, with 6 bases between. Written as DNA, the CDR3 is TGTGCCAGCGGACAGTCCTACGAGCAGTACTTC. This encodes CASGQSYEQYF.

V is TRBV20-1 and J is TRBJ2-7, with D possibly called TRBD1 or TRBD2 (5 bases each). Germline CDR1 DFQATT, CDR2 SNEGSKA (reference sequence). This CDR3 is built from 13 residues. V lost 0 bases to trimming and J lost 3 bases, with 9 bases between them. The CDR3 DNA follows: TGCAGTGCTAGAGATTTTGGGGGCTACGAGCAGTACTTC. It yields the protein CSARDFGGYEQYF.

This chain joins TRBV5-6 and TRBJ2-5; a possible D gene is TRBD1 (6 bases). With 4 bases removed from V and 9 bases from J, the gap between germline ends came to 13 bases. This CDR3 has 12 residues. The germline gives CDR1 SGHDT, CDR2 YYEEEE. This CDR3 is CASSRIEGAQYF. Here the CDR3 DNA reads TGTGCCAGCAGCCGGATCGAGGGGGCCCAGTACTTC.

The chain couples TRBV7-3 to TRBJ1-2, with 7 bases matching TRBD1. The V gene's germline CDR1 is SGHTA and CDR2 FQGTGA. This CDR3 is 15 amino acids long. With 5 bases clipped from V and 3 bases from J, the junction kept 9 bases outside the gene matches. The CDR3: CASSPTPGTDYGYTF. The CDR3 nucleotides read TGTGCCAGCAGCCCAACCCCCGGGACAGACTATGGCTACACCTTC. Using reference TRBV7-3 and TRBJ1-2 for the parts outside the CDR3, the full variable domain is GAGVSQTPSNKVTEKGKYVELRCDPISGHTALYWYRQSLGQGPEFLIYFQGTGAADDSGLPNDRFFAVRPEGSVSTLKIQRTERGDSAVYLCASSPTPGTDYGYTFGSGTRLTVV.